The 3 T cell receptor beta chains given below trace back to one sample, sequenced in a study of cytomegalovirus exposure and HLA in healthy donors. The primer mix had 60 Vbeta and 13 Jbeta primers. Sequencing was performed with immunoSEQ multiplex PCR; in TCRdb, only in-frame clones are kept and a portion is missing. The sample has 130,000 to 150,000 clones, over 65% seen once. The specimen was PBMCs. These receptor sequences come from a man aged 35 to 55 in good health and CMV-seropositive.

Notes on this clone: Within the sample, other DNA sequences also encode this same CDR3. The chain uses TRBV5-4 and TRBJ1-1, with D perhaps matching TRBD1 (6 bases). Germline V gene sequence: CDR1 SGHNT, CDR2 YYREEE (reference sequence). Between the trimmed V and J ends, which lost 4 bases and 1 base, there was a span of 8 bases. The CDR3 totals 13 residues. The CDR3 loop is CASSLQGNTEAFF. The CDR3 coding sequence is TGTGCCAGCAGCCTACAGGGGAACACTGAAGCTTTCTTT.

This chain uses TRBV9 with TRBJ2-7, with 10 bases matching TRBD1. Germline V gives CDR1 SGDLS, CDR2 YYNGEE. The V segment lost 0 bases and the J segment 2 bases; nucleotides outside the gene matches: 2. The CDR3 spans 15 residues. The CDR3 DNA reads TGTGCCAGCAGCGTAGCGGGACAGGGGCCCTACGAGCAGTACTTC. It is translated as CASSVAGQGPYEQYF.

This rearrangement joins TRBV27 to TRBJ1-1; a possible D gene is TRBD1 (5 bases). The CDR3 is made up of 15 amino acids. Trimming removed 0 bases at V and 8 bases at J, with 16 bases between. Per germline, CDR1 MNHEY and CDR2 SMNVEV (reference sequence). Written as DNA, the CDR3 is TGTGCCAGCAGTTTATCGCTAGCGGGGGGATGGGAAGCTTTCTTT. This gives the protein CASSLSLAGGWEAFF.